This entry describes one T cell receptor (beta chain). Its antigen is still unknown. Nothing much larger sits one base from this clone, and base qualities are not available. The trial excluded patients who had a history of autoimmune disease or who were on systemic immunosuppression. Peripheral blood for TCR sequencing was collected from all dose cohorts at baseline, on cycle 4 day 1, and on cycle 7 day 1. Samples came from an open-label, multicenter, first-in-human phase I dose-escalation trial of ivuxolimab. Adults with locally advanced or metastatic melanoma, renal cell, hepatocellular, or head and neck squamous cell carcinoma were enrolled in the trial. Before TCR sequencing, CD4+ T cells and CD8+ T cells from peripheral blood were sorted into separate populations. The source of the sample is a study of OX40 agonist ivuxolimab in advanced cancers. Some background on the complete study: Ivuxolimab, which targeted the costimulatory receptor OX40 (CD134), was an agonistic, fully human IgG2 monoclonal antibody. The paper describes the monotherapy dose-escalation part (N ≈ 50 patients) of the phase I trial of ivuxolimab. Among the 52 dose-escalation patients, around 20 had hepatocellular carcinoma, roughly 15 melanoma, 9 renal cell carcinoma and 9 head and neck cancer. In the dose-escalation cohort, roughly 82% of patients were male, and the mean age was around 65 years with a range of 23 to 79. Prior anti-PD-1, anti-PD-L1 or anti-CTLA-4 therapy was permitted, and roughly two fifths of dose-escalation patients had received checkpoint inhibitors. Partial responses were achieved by three dose-escalation patients, of whom one had hepatocellular carcinoma and two had cutaneous melanoma. Intravenous ivuxolimab was administered to patients every 2 weeks at six dose levels: 0.01, 0.1, 0.3, 1.5, 3 and 10 mg/kg. Peripheral TCRbeta sequencing was intended to test whether TCR sequence diversity was altered and clonal T-cell expansion was caused by ivuxolimab.

What the research found in general, with its limitations: At doses of 0.1 to 3.0 mg/kg, clonal expansion of both CD4+ and CD8+ blood T cells was observed from baseline to week 6. The antigen specificity of the peripheral T cells that underwent clonal expansion was not determined. Low levels of normalized T-cell clonal expansion were also seen in some patients who did not respond. On average, CD8+ T cells showed more expanded clones than CD4+ T cells after ivuxolimab. In the 0.1-3.0 mg/kg groups, partial responders had among the lowest normalized peripheral clonal expansion, particularly in CD8+ T cells.

Genomic DNA was isolated from the sorted cells so that the TCRbeta CDR3 region could be sequenced. The immunoSEQ Assay was used for sequencing of TCRbeta CDR3 regions. Not all clones reach the TCRdb copy of this immuneACCESS table, which keeps in-frame sequences only. Checked studies attribute under half of the gap to unresolved V genes and leave the rest unexplained. A total of just under 75,000 clones appear in this sample, roughly 92% of them only once. The ten top clones hold roughly 0.45% of the sample. This clonotype was obtained from an adult with an advanced solid tumor such as melanoma, head and neck, liver or kidney cancer. The material was CD4+ or CD8+ T cells sorted from blood, obtained in a trial of the OX40 agonist ivuxolimab.

The nucleotides read TGCGCCAGCAGCTTGGGGAGACCAGAAAAGAACACTGAAGCTTTCTTT. Translation gives CASSLGRPEKNTEAFF. Here the chain combines TRBV5-1 and TRBJ1-1, with an unclear D gene assignment. V is reduced by 0 bases and J by 1 base, leaving a spacing of 13 bases between them. The CDR3 covers 16 residues, taking in both the cysteine and the phenylalanine. Here the CDR3 DNA is all that survives: 48 bases in frame from base 1. The germline V gene sets CDR1 to SGHRS and CDR2 to YFSETQ. Full variable domain (CDR3 extended with the reference TRBV5-1 and TRBJ1-1 proteins): KAGVTQTPRYLIKTRGQQVTLSCSPISGHRSVSWYQQTPGQGLQFLFEYFSETQRNKGNFPGRFSGRQFSNSRSEMNVSTLELGDSALYLCASSLGRPEKNTEAFFGQGTRLTVV.